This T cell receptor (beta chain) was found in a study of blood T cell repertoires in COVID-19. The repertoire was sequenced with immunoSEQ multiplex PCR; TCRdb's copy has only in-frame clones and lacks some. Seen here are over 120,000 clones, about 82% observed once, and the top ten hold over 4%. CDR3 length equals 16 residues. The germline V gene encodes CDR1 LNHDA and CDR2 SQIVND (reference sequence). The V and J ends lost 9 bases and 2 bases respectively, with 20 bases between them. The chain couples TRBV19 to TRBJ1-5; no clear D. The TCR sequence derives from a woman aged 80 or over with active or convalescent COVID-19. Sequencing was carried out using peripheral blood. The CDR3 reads CARTRGTPDRNQPQHF. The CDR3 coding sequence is TGTGCCAGAACCAGAGGCACCCCGGATCGCAATCAGCCCCAGCATTTT.